This entry describes one T cell receptor (beta chain). Its antigen is not known. This table comes from immunoSEQ multiplex PCR, and its TCRdb copy is limited to in-frame clones, with some not included. The repertoire holds 120,000 to 150,000 clones, less than 90% seen once, with 17% in the top ten. The data derive from a study of radiation and T cells in renal cell carcinoma. Study findings and constraints: In blood, top tumor clones expanded by 2 weeks, shrinking by 4.

The CDR3 runs to 12 residues. Trimming shortened V by 4 bases and J by 12 bases, and 10 bases separated the two germline ends. Germline-derived CDR1 and CDR2 are LNHNV and YYDKDF (reference sequence). The sample's time point: blood 4 weeks post-SBRT, at nephrectomy. Described treatment: 15 Gy SBRT to primary tumor, nephrectomy 4 weeks later. Nephrectomy followed 15 Gy stereotactic body radiation by 4 weeks. Serial blood draws occurred at baseline and 2 and 4 weeks post-SBRT. The material sequenced was blood, taken from a patient whose treatment included radiotherapy and nephrectomy. The genes are TRBV15 and TRBJ1-6; D not resolved. The receptor was derived from a woman in her 50s with renal cell carcinoma. The CDR3, as DNA: TGTGCCACCAGCACAGAGGTTGGACCCCTCCACTTT. Its protein product is CATSTEVGPLHF.